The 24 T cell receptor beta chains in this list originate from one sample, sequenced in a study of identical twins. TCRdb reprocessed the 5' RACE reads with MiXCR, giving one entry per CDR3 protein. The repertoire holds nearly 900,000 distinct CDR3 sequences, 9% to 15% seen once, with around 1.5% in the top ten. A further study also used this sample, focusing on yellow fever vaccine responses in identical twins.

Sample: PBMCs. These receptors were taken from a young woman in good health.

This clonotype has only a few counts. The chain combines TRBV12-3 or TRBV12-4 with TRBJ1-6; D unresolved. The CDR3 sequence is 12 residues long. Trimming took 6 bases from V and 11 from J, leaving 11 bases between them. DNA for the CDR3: TGTGCCAGCAGCTCCCAGCTGCCACCCCTCCACTTT. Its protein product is CASSSQLPPLHF.

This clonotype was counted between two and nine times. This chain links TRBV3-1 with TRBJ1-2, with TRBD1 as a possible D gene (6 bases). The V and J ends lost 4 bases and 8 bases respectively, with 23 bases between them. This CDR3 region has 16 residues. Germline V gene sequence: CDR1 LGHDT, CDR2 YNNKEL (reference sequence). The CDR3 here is CASSPSEPAGAGGYTF. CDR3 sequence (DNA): TGTGCCAGCAGCCCATCGGAACCTGCAGGGGCGGGGGGCTACACCTTC.

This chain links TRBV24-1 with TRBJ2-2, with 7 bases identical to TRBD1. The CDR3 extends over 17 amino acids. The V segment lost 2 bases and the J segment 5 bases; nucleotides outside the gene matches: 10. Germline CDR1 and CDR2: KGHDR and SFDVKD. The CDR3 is CATSDSRQGRRTGELFF. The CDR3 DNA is TGTGCCACCAGTGATTCCCGACAGGGCCGAAGAACCGGGGAGCTGTTTTTT.

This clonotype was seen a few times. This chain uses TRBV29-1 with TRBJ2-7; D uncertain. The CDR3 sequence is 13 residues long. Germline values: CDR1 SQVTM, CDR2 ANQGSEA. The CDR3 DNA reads TGCACCCCGTTGTTAGTTTTCCGCTACGAGCAGTACGTC. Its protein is CTPLLVFRYEQYV.

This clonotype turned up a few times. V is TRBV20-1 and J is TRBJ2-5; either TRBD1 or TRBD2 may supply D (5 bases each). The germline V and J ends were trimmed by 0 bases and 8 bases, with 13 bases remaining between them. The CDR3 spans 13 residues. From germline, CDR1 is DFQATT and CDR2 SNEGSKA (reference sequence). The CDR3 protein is CSAREGPQGTQYF. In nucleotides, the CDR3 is TGCAGTGCTAGAGAGGGACCCCAAGGTACCCAGTACTTC.

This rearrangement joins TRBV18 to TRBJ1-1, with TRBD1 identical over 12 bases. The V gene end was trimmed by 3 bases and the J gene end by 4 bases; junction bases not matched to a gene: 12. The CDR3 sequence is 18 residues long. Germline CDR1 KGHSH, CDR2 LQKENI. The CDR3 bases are TGTGCCAGCTCACCGGGACTCGGGACAGGGGGCTTTGGCACTGAAGCTTTCTTT. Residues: CASSPGLGTGGFGTEAFF. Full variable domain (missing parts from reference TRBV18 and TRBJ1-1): NAGVMQNPRHLVRRRGQEARLRCSPMKGHSHVYWYRQLPEEGLKFMVYLQKENIIDESGMPKERFSAEFPKEGPSILRIQQVVRGDSAAYFCASSPGLGTGGFGTEAFFGQGTRLTVV.

Here the CDR3 DNA reads TGTGCCAGCAGTTTATGGGGGGGCTCCTACGAGCAGTACGTC. Amino acids: CASSLWGGSYEQYV. The rearrangement uses TRBV28 and TRBJ2-7; D perhaps matches TRBD2 (6 bases). This CDR3 contains 14 residues. The germline V gene has CDR1 MDHEN and CDR2 SYDVKM. The V end was cut by 0 bases, the J end by 0 bases, with 6 bases between.

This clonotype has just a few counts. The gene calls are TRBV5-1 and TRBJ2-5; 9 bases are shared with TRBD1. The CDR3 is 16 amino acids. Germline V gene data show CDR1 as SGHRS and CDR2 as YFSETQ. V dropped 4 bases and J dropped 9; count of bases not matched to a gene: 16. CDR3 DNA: TGCGCCAGCAGCCAGGGGTCGGGACAGGGCCTTTCGGCCCAGTACTTC. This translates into CASSQGSGQGLSAQYF.

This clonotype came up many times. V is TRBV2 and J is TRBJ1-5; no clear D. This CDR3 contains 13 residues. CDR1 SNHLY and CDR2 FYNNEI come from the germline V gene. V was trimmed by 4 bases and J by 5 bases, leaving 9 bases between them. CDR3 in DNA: TGTGCCAGCAGTGCAACGGGAGATCAGCCCCAGCATTTT. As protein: CASSATGDQPQHF.

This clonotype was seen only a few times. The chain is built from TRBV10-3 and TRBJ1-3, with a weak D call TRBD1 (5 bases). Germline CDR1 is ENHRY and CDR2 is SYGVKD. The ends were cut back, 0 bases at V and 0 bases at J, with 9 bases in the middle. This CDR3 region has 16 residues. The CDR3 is CAISESGGVSGNTIYF. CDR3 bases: TGTGCCATCAGTGAGTCTGGGGGGGTCTCTGGAAACACCATATATTTT.

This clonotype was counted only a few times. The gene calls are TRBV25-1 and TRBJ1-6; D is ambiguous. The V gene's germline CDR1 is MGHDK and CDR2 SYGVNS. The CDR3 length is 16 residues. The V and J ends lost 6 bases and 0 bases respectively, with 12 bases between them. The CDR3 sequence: CASSAGSSSYNSPLHF. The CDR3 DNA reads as TGTGCCAGCAGCGCTGGCAGCAGCTCCTATAATTCACCCCTCCACTTT.

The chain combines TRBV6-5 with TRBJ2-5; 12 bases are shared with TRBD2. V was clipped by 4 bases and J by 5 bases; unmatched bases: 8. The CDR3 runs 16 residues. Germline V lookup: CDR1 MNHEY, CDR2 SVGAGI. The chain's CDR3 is CASSSLAGGPLETQYF. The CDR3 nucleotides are TGTGCCAGCAGTTCCCTAGCGGGAGGGCCGTTGGAGACCCAGTACTTC.

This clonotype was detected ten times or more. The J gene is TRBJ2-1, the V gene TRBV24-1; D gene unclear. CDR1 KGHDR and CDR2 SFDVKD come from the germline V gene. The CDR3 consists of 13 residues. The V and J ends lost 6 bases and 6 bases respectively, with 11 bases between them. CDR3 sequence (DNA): TGTGCCACCAGTTCCCAAAGAGGCAATGAGCAGTTCTTC. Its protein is CATSSQRGNEQFF.

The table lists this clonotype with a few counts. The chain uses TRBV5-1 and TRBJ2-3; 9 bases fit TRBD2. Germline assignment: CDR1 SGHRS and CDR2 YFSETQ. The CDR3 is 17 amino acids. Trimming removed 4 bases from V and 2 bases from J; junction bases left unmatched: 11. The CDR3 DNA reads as TGCGCCAGCAGCCCCTGGAGGGCGGGAGGGGTCACAGATACGCAGTATTTT. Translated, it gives CASSPWRAGGVTDTQYF.

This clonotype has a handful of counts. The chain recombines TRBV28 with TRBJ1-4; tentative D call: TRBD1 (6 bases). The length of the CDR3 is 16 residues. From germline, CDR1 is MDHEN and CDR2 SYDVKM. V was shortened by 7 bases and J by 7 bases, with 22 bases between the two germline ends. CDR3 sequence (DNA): TGTGCCAGCACCCAAGGAGGGGGGGCGAGAAGTGAAAAACTGTTTTTT. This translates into CASTQGGGARSEKLFF.

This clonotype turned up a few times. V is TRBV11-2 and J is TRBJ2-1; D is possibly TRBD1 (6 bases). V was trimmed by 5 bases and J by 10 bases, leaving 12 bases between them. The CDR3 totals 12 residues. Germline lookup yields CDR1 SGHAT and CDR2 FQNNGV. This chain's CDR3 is CASSQSGVEQFF. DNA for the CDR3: TGTGCCAGCAGCCAATCAGGGGTGGAGCAGTTCTTC. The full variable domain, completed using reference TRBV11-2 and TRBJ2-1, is EAGVAQSPRYKIIEKRQSVAFWCNPISGHATLYWYQQILGQGPKLLIQFQNNGVVDDSQLPKDRFSAERLKGVDSTLKIQPAKLEDSAVYLCASSQSGVEQFFGPGTRLTVL.

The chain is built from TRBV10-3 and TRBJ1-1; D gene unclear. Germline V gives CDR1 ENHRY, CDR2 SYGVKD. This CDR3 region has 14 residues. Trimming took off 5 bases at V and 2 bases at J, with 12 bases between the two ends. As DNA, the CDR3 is TGTGCCATCAGTTCCTCGGCGGCTAACACTGAAGCTTTCTTT. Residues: CAISSSAANTEAFF.

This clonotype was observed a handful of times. The CDR3 nucleotides read TGTGCCAGCAGGGCTAGCGGGACACCTTCCTACGAGCAGTACTTC. Encoded protein: CASRASGTPSYEQYF. This chain links TRBV6-4 with TRBJ2-7; TRBD2 agrees at 9 bases. This CDR3 region has 15 residues. V was pared by 6 bases and J by 1 base, with 7 bases of the junction left unmatched. CDR1 and CDR2 (germline): MRHNA, SNTAGT.

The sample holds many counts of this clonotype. CDR3 loop: CASSEGQGAANYEQYF. CDR3 coding DNA: TGTGCCAGCAGCGAGGGACAGGGGGCCGCAAACTACGAGCAGTACTTC. The chain uses TRBV5-5 and TRBJ2-7; 12 positions match TRBD1. The CDR3 length is 16 residues. Trimming removed 4 bases from V and 3 bases from J; junction bases left unmatched: 8. CDR1 is SGHKS and CDR2 is YYEKEE in the germline V gene (reference sequence).

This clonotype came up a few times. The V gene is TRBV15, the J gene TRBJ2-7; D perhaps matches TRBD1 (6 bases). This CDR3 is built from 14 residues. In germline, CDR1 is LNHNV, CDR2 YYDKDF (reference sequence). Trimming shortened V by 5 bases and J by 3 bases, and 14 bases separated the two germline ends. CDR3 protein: CATSRRTDGYEQYF. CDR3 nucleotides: TGTGCCACCAGCCGCAGGACAGACGGCTACGAGCAGTACTTC.

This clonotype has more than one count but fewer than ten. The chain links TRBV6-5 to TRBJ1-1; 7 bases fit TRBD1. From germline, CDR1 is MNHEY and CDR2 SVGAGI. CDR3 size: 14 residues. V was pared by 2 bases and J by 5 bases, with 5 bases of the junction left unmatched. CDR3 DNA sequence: TGTGCCAGCAGTTACCGGACAGGAGGAACTGAAGCTTTCTTT. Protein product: CASSYRTGGTEAFF.

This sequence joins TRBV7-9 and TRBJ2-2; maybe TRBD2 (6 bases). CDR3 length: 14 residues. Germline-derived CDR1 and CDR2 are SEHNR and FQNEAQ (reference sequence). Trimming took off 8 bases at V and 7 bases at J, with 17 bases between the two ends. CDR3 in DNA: TGTGCCAGCGCATCAAGCCGAGCGGGCGGGGAGCTGTTTTTT. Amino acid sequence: CASASSRAGGELFF.

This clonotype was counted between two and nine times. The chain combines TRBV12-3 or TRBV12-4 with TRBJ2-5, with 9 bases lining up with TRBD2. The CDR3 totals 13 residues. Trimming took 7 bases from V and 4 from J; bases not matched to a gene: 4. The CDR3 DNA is TGTGCCAGCAATAGCGGGGGTGGAGAGACCCAGTACTTC. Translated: CASNSGGGETQYF.

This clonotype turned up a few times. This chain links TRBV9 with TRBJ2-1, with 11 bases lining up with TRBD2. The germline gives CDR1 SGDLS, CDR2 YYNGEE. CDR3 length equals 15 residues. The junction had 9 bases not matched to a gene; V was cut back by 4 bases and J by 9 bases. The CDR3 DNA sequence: TGTGCCAGCAGCCCCAATAGCGGGAGGGCCAGTGAGCAGTTCTTC. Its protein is CASSPNSGRASEQFF. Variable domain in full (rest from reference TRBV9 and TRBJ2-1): DSGVTQTPKHLITATGQRVTLRCSPRSGDLSVYWYQQSLDQGLQFLIQYYNGEERAKGNILERFSAQQFPDLHSELNLSSLELGDSALYFCASSPNSGRASEQFFGPGTRLTVL.